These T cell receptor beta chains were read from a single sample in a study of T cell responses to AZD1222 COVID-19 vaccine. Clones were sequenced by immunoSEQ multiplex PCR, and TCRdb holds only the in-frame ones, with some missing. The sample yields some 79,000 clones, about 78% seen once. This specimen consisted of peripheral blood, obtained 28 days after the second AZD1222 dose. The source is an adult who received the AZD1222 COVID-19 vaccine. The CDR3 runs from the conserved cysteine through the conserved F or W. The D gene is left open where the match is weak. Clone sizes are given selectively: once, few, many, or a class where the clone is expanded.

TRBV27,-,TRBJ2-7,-,TGTGCCAGCAGTCACGGTTACGAGCAGTACTTC,CASSHGYEQYF
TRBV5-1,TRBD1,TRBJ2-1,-,TGCGCCAGCAGCTACCGGACAGGGAATGAGCAGTTCTTC,CASSYRTGNEQFF
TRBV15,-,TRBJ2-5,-,TGTGCCACCAGCAGAACTCGGGCCTCCGAGGAAGAGACCCAGTACTTC,CATSRTRASEEETQYF
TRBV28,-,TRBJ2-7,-,TGTGCCAGCAGTCACCTGGACAGATACGAGCAGTACTTC,CASSHLDRYEQYF
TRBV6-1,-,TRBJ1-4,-,TGTGCCAGCAGTGAACCCGACAGTAATGAAAAACTGTTTTTT,CASSEPDSNEKLFF
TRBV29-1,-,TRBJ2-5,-,TGCAGCGTTGACCGGGTGGGGCTGGAGACCCAGTACTTC,CSVDRVGLETQYF
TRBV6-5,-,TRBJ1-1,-,TGTGCCAGCAGTTACGCGGACGGGAACACTGAAGCTTTCTTT,CASSYADGNTEAFF
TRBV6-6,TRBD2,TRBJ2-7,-,TGTGCCAGCAGTTACGGGGTAGGACTAGCGTATGAGCAGTACTTC,CASSYGVGLAYEQYF
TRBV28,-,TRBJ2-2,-,TGTGCCAGCAGTCCCGTGGCGGTCGGGGAGCTGTTTTTT,CASSPVAVGELFF
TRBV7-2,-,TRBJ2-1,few,TGTGCCAGCCGAAAATCCTTGGACGTCGATGAGCAGTTCTTC,CASRKSLDVDEQFF
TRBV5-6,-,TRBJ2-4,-,TGTGCCAGCAGCTTGGGATTGGCAGGCTCTAGACAGTACTTC,CASSLGLAGSRQYF
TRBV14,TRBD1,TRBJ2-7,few,TGTGCCAGCAGCCATCTTCGGGACAGCGACAGGAAATACGAGCAGTACTTC,CASSHLRDSDRKYEQYF